This is a list of T cell receptor beta chains from one sample in a study of shared clonotypes between healthy human individuals. Sequencing used immunoSEQ multiplex PCR; TCRdb keeps in-frame clones, though not all of them. This sample has about 490,000 clones; about 82% occur once, and the top ten carry over 10%. The sequenced material came from PBMCs. These receptor sequences come from a woman aged 40 to 55 in good health. Some clones in this sample may be carry-over from other donors' samples. Both conserved end residues are part of each CDR3. A D gene is named only where the DNA matches it firmly.

V,D,J,CDR3
TRBV7-9,TRBD1,TRBJ2-7,CASSSAATGGWEQYF
TRBV25-1,-,TRBJ1-2,CASSATGVYGYTF
TRBV6-6,TRBD1,TRBJ1-4,CASSLEGGQGWEKLFF
TRBV9,-,TRBJ2-7,CASSSGGRGYEQYF
TRBV11-2,-,TRBJ2-7,CASSLLGKKFSYEQYF
TRBV5-1,-,TRBJ1-1,CASSLVDAGNTEAFF
TRBV11-2,-,TRBJ1-3,CASSSRGGAYGNTIYF
TRBV9,TRBD2,TRBJ2-3,CASSRGLAGGGTDTQYF
TRBV6-5,-,TRBJ1-1,CASSYQGFDTEAFF
TRBV19,TRBD1,TRBJ1-3,CASSLRPGTGAGNTIYF
TRBV9,-,TRBJ2-6,CASSVGGTGANVLTF